This passage covers 21 T cell receptor beta chains from one sample sequenced in a study of blood T cell repertoires in COVID-19 (TCRdb year 2020). Receptor libraries were prepared by the immunoSEQ multiplex PCR assay. The source is immuneACCESS, and TCRdb retained only in-frame sequences with V and J called. Part of the clones is not carried over; for the studies checked, unresolved V genes explain less than half of this, and the remainder is unexplained. This sample lists 350,000 to 450,000 clones; about 85% were detected once. The biggest ten clones account for under 4% of the sample. Sequences were obtained from peripheral blood. The receptors were gathered from a woman between 18 and 29 years old with acute or convalescent COVID-19.

This sequence joins TRBV5-3 and TRBJ1-1, with D perhaps matching TRBD1 (6 bases). TRBV5-3 is identified as an open reading frame with a role that is uncertain. The CDR3 loop spans 15 amino acids. V was trimmed by 4 bases and J by 0 bases, leaving 13 bases between them. The CDR3, as DNA: TGTGCCAGAAGCATGCACAGGGTGATGAACACTGAAGCTTTCTTT. It yields the protein CARSMHRVMNTEAFF.

The rearrangement links TRBV3-1 (or the pseudogene TRBV3-2) to TRBJ2-1; the D is unclear. The ends were cut back, 1 base at V and 0 bases at J, with 13 bases in the middle. The CDR3 totals 17 residues. Germline CDR1 is LGHDT and CDR2 is YNNKEL (reference sequence). The CDR3, as DNA: TGTGCCAGCAGCCAAGGAGGCGTCACGAGCTCCTACAATGAGCAGTTCTTC. It specifies CASSQGGVTSSYNEQFF.

J is TRBJ2-1 and V is TRBV2, with a weak D call TRBD2 (5 bases). This CDR3 contains 16 residues. CDR1 and CDR2 (germline): SNHLY, FYNNEI. V lost 3 bases and J 5 bases, leaving 17 bases between the germline ends. CDR3 DNA sequence: TGTGCCAGCAGTGACATGATACCGGGGAACAACAATGAGCAGTTCTTC. Translation gives CASSDMIPGNNNEQFF.

The rearrangement joins TRBV27 to TRBJ1-1; perhaps TRBD1 as D (5 bases). The CDR3 contains 14 residues. Trimming cost V 4 bases and J 1 base, with 10 bases left between them. In germline, CDR1 is MNHEY, CDR2 SMNVEV (reference sequence). The chain's CDR3 is CASSSGIGNTEAFF. The CDR3 DNA is TGTGCCAGCAGTTCAGGGATCGGGAACACTGAAGCTTTCTTT.

V gene TRBV7-3 combines with J gene TRBJ2-3; 10 nucleotides match TRBD1. Trimming took 5 bases from V and 4 from J; bases not matched to a gene: 6. The CDR3 spans 15 residues. Germline assignment: CDR1 SGHTA and CDR2 FQGTGA. The CDR3 bases are TGTGCCAGCAGCCCGGGGACAGGGGTTCCAGATACGCAGTATTTT. It translates to CASSPGTGVPDTQYF.

The chain has TRBV28 and TRBJ1-4; D possibly corresponds to TRBD1 (5 bases). The CDR3 loop spans 14 amino acids. Germline lookup yields CDR1 MDHEN and CDR2 SYDVKM. The ends were cut back, 1 base at V and 7 bases at J, with 10 bases in the middle. The CDR3 is CASSLFYRGEKLFF. As DNA, the CDR3 is TGTGCCAGCAGTTTATTTTATAGGGGTGAAAAACTGTTTTTT. The variable domain in full, completed from reference TRBV28 and TRBJ1-4, reads DVKVTQSSRYLVKRTGEKVFLECVQDMDHENMFWYRQDPGLGLRLIYFSYDVKMKEKGDIPEGYSVSREKKERFSLILESASTNQTSMYLCASSLFYRGEKLFFGSGTQLSVL.

V gene TRBV30 combines with J gene TRBJ1-1, with unresolved D. This CDR3 region has 12 residues. V was pared by 5 bases and J by 2 bases, with 9 bases between. The germline V gene encodes CDR1 GTSNPN and CDR2 SVGIG (reference sequence). CDR3 in amino acids: CAWSRLNTEAFF. DNA for the CDR3: TGTGCCTGGTCGCGACTAAACACTGAAGCTTTCTTT.

In its sample, this clone was seen once. V and J are TRBV2 and TRBJ1-2; 11 bases are a match to TRBD1. Germline V lookup: CDR1 SNHLY, CDR2 FYNNEI. The CDR3 has 17 residues. J lost 4 bases, V lost 1 base, and 8 bases had no gene match. Written as DNA, the CDR3 is TGTGCCAGCAGTGAAGTGGGACAGGGGGACTCTGGCTATGGCTACACCTTC. The encoded protein is CASSEVGQGDSGYGYTF.

This clone was found a few times. The V gene is TRBV4-1, the J gene TRBJ2-5; D remains unclear. Germline CDR1 reads MGHRA; CDR2 reads YSYEKL. This CDR3 region has 14 residues. The ends were cut back, 4 bases at V and 3 bases at J, with 12 bases in the middle. The CDR3, as DNA: TGCGCCAGCAGCCTTGGGCTCCAGGAAGAGACCCAGTACTTC. Translated: CASSLGLQEETQYF.

The CDR3, as DNA: TGTGCCAGCAGTGACCTAGCGGCAGCTATGAATGAGCAGTTCTTC. Amino acid sequence: CASSDLAAAMNEQFF. This sequence joins TRBV25-1 and TRBJ2-1, with TRBD2 matching over 7 bases. V was clipped by 3 bases and J by 7 bases; unmatched bases: 9. CDR1 and CDR2 from the germline V gene are MGHDK and SYGVNS. The CDR3 consists of 15 residues.

The gene calls are TRBV18 and TRBJ2-2; no reliable D call. Germline CDR1 KGHSH, CDR2 LQKENI. V was shortened by 6 bases and J by 4 bases, with 6 bases between the two germline ends. CDR3 length: 12 residues. The DNA for the CDR3 is TGTGCCAGCTCCGCTAGCACCGGGGAGCTGTTTTTT. It is translated as CASSASTGELFF.

The genes are TRBV18 and TRBJ2-7, with TRBD1 identical over 8 bases. Trimming cost V 6 bases and J 4 bases; bases outside gene matches: 5. This CDR3 is 13 amino acids long. Looked up from germline, CDR1 is KGHSH and CDR2 is LQKENI. CDR3 bases: TGTGCCAGCTCGGGCGACAGGGGTTACGAGCAGTACTTC. It codes for CASSGDRGYEQYF.

This clone was observed once. The CDR3 sequence is CATSARRVPYEQYF. The CDR3 nucleotides read TGTGCCACCAGTGCCCGACGGGTTCCCTACGAGCAGTACTTC. The V and J genes are TRBV24-1 and TRBJ2-7; D ambiguous. Trimming left V 5 bases short and J 2 bases short, with 12 bases between. This CDR3 contains 14 residues. Germline V gives CDR1 KGHDR, CDR2 SFDVKD.

The chain is built from TRBV10-3 and TRBJ1-5; D is unresolved. V gave up 6 bases and J gave up 0 bases, with 6 bases separating them. The CDR3 runs to 13 residues. Germline assignment: CDR1 ENHRY and CDR2 SYGVKD. The CDR3 bases are TGTGCCATCAGCTACAGTAGCAATCAGCCCCAGCATTTT. Its translation: CAISYSSNQPQHF.

The rearrangement uses TRBV2 and TRBJ2-3, with unresolved D. Trimming left V 4 bases short and J 2 bases short, with 7 bases between. Germline V gene sequence: CDR1 SNHLY, CDR2 FYNNEI. The length of the CDR3 is 13 residues. CDR3 residues: CASSVEITDTQYF. The CDR3 DNA reads as TGTGCCAGCAGTGTGGAGATCACAGATACGCAGTATTTT.

The chain combines TRBV15 with TRBJ2-1, with 8 bases lining up with TRBD2. Trimming took 0 bases from V and 9 from J; bases not matched to a gene: 13. The CDR3 is 17 residues long. Per the germline V gene, CDR1 is LNHNV and CDR2 is YYDKDF (reference sequence). CDR3 sequence reads: CATSRDLRAGVSSEQFF. CDR3 coding DNA: TGTGCCACCAGCAGAGATCTGAGAGCGGGAGTATCTAGTGAGCAGTTCTTC. The full variable domain, rest sourced from reference TRBV15 and TRBJ2-1, is DAMVIQNPRYQVTQFGKPVTLSCSQTLNHNVMYWYQQKSSQAPKLLFHYYDKDFNNEADTPDNFQSRRPNTSFCFLDIRSPGLGDTAMYLCATSRDLRAGVSSEQFFGPGTRLTVL.

Notes on this clone: Different DNA sequences within this sample yield the same CDR3. The chain couples TRBV9 to TRBJ2-1, with unresolved D. Trimming took off 0 bases at V and 5 bases at J, with 6 bases between the two ends. The CDR3 loop spans 13 amino acids. CDR1 and CDR2 from the germline V gene are SGDLS and YYNGEE. The CDR3 sequence: CASSVGSNNEQFF. The CDR3 bases are TGTGCCAGCAGCGTAGGGAGCAACAATGAGCAGTTCTTC.

This chain links TRBV12-3 or TRBV12-4 with TRBJ1-2; no clear D. The V gene lost 5 bases and the J gene lost 10 bases, with 14 bases spanning the gap. The CDR3 is 12 amino acids. The CDR3 DNA sequence: TGTGCCAGCAGTCATGTGGGCGGGTCCTACACCTTC. Translated, it gives CASSHVGGSYTF.

The chain carries TRBV5-4 and TRBJ1-4; D gene ambiguous. The CDR3 extends over 14 amino acids. Germline V gives CDR1 SGHNT, CDR2 YYREEE (reference sequence). Between the trimmed V and J ends, which lost 1 base and 6 bases, there was a span of 10 bases. The CDR3 sequence is CASSLFGGHEKLFF. In DNA, the CDR3 is TGTGCCAGCAGCTTGTTCGGAGGTCATGAAAAACTGTTTTTT.

This chain joins TRBV5-1 and TRBJ1-4, with TRBD1 as a possible D gene (5 bases). V lost 3 bases to trimming and J lost 7 bases, with 13 bases between them. Germline lookup yields CDR1 SGHRS and CDR2 YFSETQ. This CDR3 contains 14 residues. The DNA for the CDR3 is TGCGCCAGCAGCTGGACGGGACTCCGTGAAAAACTGTTTTTT. Translating it yields CASSWTGLREKLFF.

The V and J genes are TRBV27 and TRBJ2-5, with D maybe TRBD2 (6 bases). The germline V gene has CDR1 MNHEY and CDR2 SMNVEV (reference sequence). V lost 2 bases and J 3 bases, leaving 10 bases between the germline ends. This CDR3 spans 14 amino acids. CDR3 sequence (DNA): TGTGCCAGCAGTTTAACGGCGGGGAAAGAGACCCAGTACTTC. Translated: CASSLTAGKETQYF.